These T cell receptor beta chains were read from a single sample in a study of STAT5B mutations in CD4+ large granular lymphocyte leukemia. The assay was immunoSEQ multiplex PCR, and TCRdb's table has in-frame clones only and misses some. The table has about 30,000 clones, 71% seen once. Specimen: CD4+ T cells from blood buffy coats. The receptor source for this set is a human donor in good health. The conserved cysteine and the conserved F or W are not part of the CDR3 here. Size tells how often a clone was seen (once, few, many) or the class of an expanded clone, and some rows leave it out.

AWKRGFSGNTIY,TRBV30,-
ASSVRGGGETQY,TRBV9,-
ACPPPGGYYGYT,TRBV30,-
ASSPEQNRGSYNEQF,TRBV4-1,-
ATSRDNVGQVDEQY,TRBV15,-
ASSLGSANQPQH,TRBV27,-
ASKQEGLTDGYT,TRBV19,-
ASSIGRKGSGNTIY,TRBV19,-
ASSLDQYEQY,TRBV11-2,-
ASSQGSPTEAF,TRBV7-9,-
ASSGQGVGNTIY,TRBV28,few
ASSKALGGSGNTIY,TRBV21-1,-
ASSWGQGRNSPLH,TRBV5-4,few
ASSYSDRGPGYGYT,TRBV6-6,-
ASSLPTGINSPLH,TRBV18,-
ASSLAVHTDTQY,TRBV28,-
ASSLPGTVNYGYT,TRBV5-4,-
ASSQARAF,TRBV6-6,-
ASSLSQGREKLF,TRBV27,-
ATSRDKGSGNTIY,TRBV15,-
ASSLSLQVTQY,TRBV27,-
ASRTGRKFQETQY,TRBV28,-
ATDRGRDTEAF,TRBV2,-
ASSEGGTGALASKETQY,TRBV2,-
AAKGQALSEAF,TRBV6-1,-
AWSQAGGPGDTQY,TRBV30,once
ASSVSPGTDTQY,TRBV2,-
ASSLSFTGGETNTQY,TRBV5-1,-
ASFEGSVQPQH,TRBV27,-
AISELADSNYGYT,TRBV10-3,once
ASSPGQGSGANSPLH,TRBV2,-
ASSPLSSGTTDTQY,TRBV7-6,-
ASSQGAGTGRFSKYGYT,TRBV4-1,-
ASVRGSSYNSPLH,TRBV2,-
ASSLEAGGSEQY,TRBV7-9,-
ATHPNTGELF,TRBV6-5,-
ASSPNRTSSFNNEQF,TRBV5-6,-
ASSTGQVFSGNTIY,TRBV7-2,few
ASSQTGQADGYT,TRBV23-1,-
ASSGGQPGSPLH,TRBV9,-
ASSLARASTEAF,TRBV5-4,-
ASSVTYEQY,TRBV7-2,-
ASSSGAGAGYEQY,TRBV5-8,-
ASSEGIRQPQH,TRBV6-4,few
ASSLGKLRDGSYEQY,TRBV11-2,-
ASSLLHGSNSPLH,TRBV7-3,few
ASSPTMGENQPQH,TRBV27,-
AAGPSSQETQY,TRBV10-3,-
ASSLGHRELF,TRBV11-2,-
ASSPRESSTDTQY,TRBV18,-
AWSVLVQRQETQY,TRBV30,-
ACARDRASSGANVLT,TRBV30,-
ASQGAATNTGELF,TRBV19,-
ASLERRRTASTDTQY,TRBV2,-
ARSVKRDTIY,TRBV5-3,once
ASSPGTGGGETQY,TRBV11-3,-
ASSLDPTYGYT,TRBV7-2,-
ASSWTPGQGISGANVLT,TRBV2,-
TSSQPVETGPNEKLF,TRBV1,-